The 3 T cell receptor beta chains below all came from one sample that was sequenced in a study of blood T cell repertoires in COVID-19. Repertoires were generated with immunoSEQ multiplex PCR, while TCRdb's copy carries only in-frame clones and drops some. This sample has hundreds of thousands of clones; approximately 85% occur once, and the top ten carry about 5.1%. The sample was peripheral blood. These receptors were taken from a man aged 50 to 59 with active or convalescent COVID-19.

This chain uses TRBV9 with TRBJ2-5; TRBD2 matches 12 bases. CDR1 is SGDLS and CDR2 is YYNGEE in the germline V gene. The V gene end was trimmed by 4 bases and the J gene end by 1 base; junction bases not matched to a gene: 5. CDR3 size: 16 residues. Here the CDR3 reads CASSPRTSGIQETQYF. The CDR3 region has the DNA TGTGCCAGCAGCCCCAGGACTAGCGGGATCCAAGAGACCCAGTACTTC.

The chain employs TRBV7-9 and TRBJ2-1, with 9 positions matching TRBD2. Germline V gene data show CDR1 as SEHNR and CDR2 as FQNEAQ (reference sequence). V lost 1 base and J lost 3; bases outside the gene matches: 4. CDR3 size: 16 residues. CDR3 protein: CASSLVASGNYNEQFF. For the CDR3, the DNA is TGTGCCAGCAGCTTAGTCGCTAGCGGGAACTACAATGAGCAGTTCTTC.

The rearrangement uses TRBV30 and TRBJ1-3; no clear D. CDR1 GTSNPN and CDR2 SVGIG come from the germline V gene (reference sequence). V dropped 5 bases and J dropped 0 bases, with 17 bases sitting between them. The CDR3 consists of 16 residues. CDR3 nucleotides: TGTGCCTGGGCGCCAGAACCTGTATTCTCTGGAAACACCATATATTTT. Translating gives CAWAPEPVFSGNTIYF. The complete variable domain, with remaining parts taken from reference TRBV30 and TRBJ1-3, reads SQTIHQWPATLVQPVGSPLSLECTVEGTSNPNLYWYRQAAGRGLQLLFYSVGIGQISSEVPQNLSASRPQDRQFILSSKKLLLSDSGFYLCAWAPEPVFSGNTIYFGEGSWLTVV.